The entry below gives a single TCR beta chain sequence along with its context. Its antigen remains unidentified. The data were taken from a study of shared clonotypes between healthy human individuals. Study in general: The cohort had a couple of women and three men, ages 18 to 49. CD4 naive cells filled three plates per donor, CD4 memory three, CD8 naive two and CD8 memory one.

The CDR3 length is 14 residues. The V and J ends lost 8 bases and 0 bases respectively, with 11 bases between them. Per germline, CDR1 KGHSH and CDR2 LQKENI. Partitioning of CD4+ cells yielded a CD45RA+ naive subset and a CD45RA-negative memory subset. Findings and limits, study-wide: Large depth notwithstanding, sorted-subset sequencing proved incomplete by rarefaction.

Assay used: immunoSEQ multiplex PCR; TCRdb lists only in-frame clones, some missing. The sample carries roughly 680,000 clones, over 60% recorded once. The V gene is TRBV18, the J gene TRBJ2-1, with D unclear. The receptor was isolated from a woman aged 25 to 39 in good health. Sample: memory CD4+ T cells sorted from blood. Stated subset: CD45RA-negative fraction. Here the CDR3 reads CASQTRSSYNEQFF. CDR3 sequence (DNA): TGTGCCAGCCAGACTCGAAGCTCCTACAATGAGCAGTTCTTC.